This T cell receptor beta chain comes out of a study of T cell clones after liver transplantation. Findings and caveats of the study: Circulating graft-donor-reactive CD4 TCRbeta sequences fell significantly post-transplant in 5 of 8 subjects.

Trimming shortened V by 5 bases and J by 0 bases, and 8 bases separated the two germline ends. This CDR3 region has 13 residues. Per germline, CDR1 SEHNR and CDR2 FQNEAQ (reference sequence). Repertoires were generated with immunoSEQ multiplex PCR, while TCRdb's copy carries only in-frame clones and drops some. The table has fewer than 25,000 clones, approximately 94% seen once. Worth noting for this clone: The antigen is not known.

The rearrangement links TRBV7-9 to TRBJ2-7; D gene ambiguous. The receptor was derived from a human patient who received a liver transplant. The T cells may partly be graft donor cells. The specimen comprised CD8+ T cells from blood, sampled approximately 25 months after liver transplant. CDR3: CASSKGGSYEQYF. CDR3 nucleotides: TGTGCCAGCAGCAAGGGTGGCTCCTACGAGCAGTACTTC.